The 30 T cell receptor beta chains presented below share a single source sample, sequenced in a study of blood T cell repertoires in COVID-19. The data were produced by immunoSEQ multiplex PCR, yet TCRdb's version contains in-frame clones alone and is incomplete. The table includes roughly 350,000 clones, 85% detected once. Sequenced material: peripheral blood. Receptor source: a woman aged 18-29 years with acute or convalescent COVID-19.

This chain connects TRBV30 to TRBJ1-1, with D unclear. CDR3 size: 14 residues. Trimming removed 0 bases from V and 3 bases from J, with 11 bases in between. Germline lookup yields CDR1 GTSNPN and CDR2 SVGIG (reference sequence). CDR3 coding DNA: TGTGCCTGGAGTGTCCGGAGGGCTTACACTGAAGCTTTCTTT. It codes for CAWSVRRAYTEAFF.

V and J are TRBV7-9 and TRBJ1-3; 7 positions match TRBD1. CDR1 SEHNR and CDR2 FQNEAQ come from the germline V gene (reference sequence). There are 15 residues in the CDR3. Trimming removed 4 bases from V and 6 bases from J; junction bases left unmatched: 9. Here the CDR3 reads CASSSDRESQNTIYF. The CDR3 nucleotides are TGTGCCAGCAGCTCCGACAGGGAGTCACAAAACACCATATATTTT.

A few counts support this clone. The chain combines TRBV19 with TRBJ1-2; D is undetermined. In germline, CDR1 is LNHDA, CDR2 SQIVND (reference sequence). V lost 7 bases and J lost 0, with 15 bases in between. This CDR3 contains 15 residues. CDR3 sequence: CASTLGGGTNYGYTF. As DNA, the CDR3 is TGTGCCAGTACCCTAGGAGGTGGGACTAACTATGGCTACACCTTC.

The chain has TRBV2 and TRBJ1-2; D gene uncertain. Trimming took off 3 bases at V and 4 bases at J, with 15 bases between the two ends. The CDR3 is 15 amino acids. CDR1 and CDR2 from the germline V gene are SNHLY and FYNNEI. This chain's CDR3 is CASSEIWAALYGYTF. The CDR3, as DNA: TGTGCCAGCAGTGAGATTTGGGCCGCGCTCTATGGCTACACCTTC. The variable domain in full, completed from reference TRBV2 and TRBJ1-2, reads EPEVTQTPSHQVTQMGQEVILRCVPISNHLYFYWYRQILGQKVEFLVSFYNNEISEKSEIFDDQFSVERPDGSNFTLKIRSTKLEDSAMYFCASSEIWAALYGYTFGSGTRLTVV.

This chain joins TRBV10-3 and TRBJ2-3, with TRBD1 identical over 10 bases. CDR1 is ENHRY and CDR2 is SYGVKD in the germline V gene. The CDR3 runs to 15 residues. V shed 1 base, J shed 4 bases, and the junction held 2 bases outside the gene matches. CDR3 sequence: CAISEWGTGADTQYF. As DNA, the CDR3 is TGTGCCATCAGTGAGTGGGGGACAGGGGCAGATACGCAGTATTTT.

J is TRBJ2-7 and V is TRBV2, with 10 bases identical to TRBD1. Trimming took 5 bases from V and 5 from J; bases not matched to a gene: 9. Germline CDR1 is SNHLY and CDR2 is FYNNEI. This CDR3 comprises 15 residues. Here the CDR3 reads CASSSRQGAQHEQYF. CDR3 in DNA: TGTGCCAGCAGTTCTAGACAGGGGGCCCAGCACGAGCAGTACTTC.

Here the CDR3 DNA reads TGTGCCAGCAGAATAACTAGCGGGGTGTACAATGAGCAGTTCTTC. Its protein product is CASRITSGVYNEQFF. V is TRBV2 and J is TRBJ2-1; TRBD2 aligns across 10 bases. This CDR3 spans 15 amino acids. Germline CDR1 is SNHLY and CDR2 is FYNNEI. V lost 6 bases, J lost 4 bases, and 6 bases stayed unmatched. Combining the CDR3 with reference TRBV2 and TRBJ2-1 gives the whole variable domain EPEVTQTPSHQVTQMGQEVILRCVPISNHLYFYWYRQILGQKVEFLVSFYNNEISEKSEIFDDQFSVERPDGSNFTLKIRSTKLEDSAMYFCASRITSGVYNEQFFGPGTRLTVL.

The chain combines TRBV3-1 (or the pseudogene TRBV3-2) with TRBJ2-3, with TRBD2 identical over 8 bases. The CDR3 runs 17 residues. Germline CDR1 LGHDT, CDR2 YNNKEL (reference sequence). V lost 5 bases to trimming and J lost 2 bases; unmatched junction nucleotides: 12. The CDR3 DNA reads TGTGCCAGCAGCATCGGGCGGCAGCGGGAGAACACAGATACGCAGTATTTT. Translating it yields CASSIGRQRENTDTQYF.

CDR3 nucleotides: TGTGCCAGCTGGGACAGGGCGGAGAACACTGAAGCTTTCTTT. Its protein is CASWDRAENTEAFF. The V and J genes are TRBV6-5 and TRBJ1-1; TRBD1 agrees at 9 bases. Germline CDR1 MNHEY, CDR2 SVGAGI. The CDR3 length is 14 residues. The junction had 5 bases not matched to a gene; V was cut back by 8 bases and J by 1 base.

Turning to this clone: The CDR3 ends on some other residue instead of the conserved phenylalanine or tryptophan, so this is likely a read error. V and J are TRBV19 and TRBJ1-2; no definite D call. Germline V CDR1 and CDR2: LNHDA, SQIVND (reference sequence). The CDR3 totals 14 residues. Deletions cut 2 bases from V and 0 bases from J, with 7 bases between. The CDR3 spells CASSIPGTNYGYTL. The CDR3 DNA reads TGTGCCAGTAGTATACCGGGAACTAACTATGGCTACACCCTC.

The gene calls are TRBV25-1 and TRBJ2-3; 12 nucleotides match TRBD2. Germline values: CDR1 MGHDK, CDR2 SYGVNS. There are 15 residues in the CDR3. The V gene end was trimmed by 8 bases and the J gene end by 5 bases; junction bases not matched to a gene: 8. In DNA, the CDR3 is TGTGCCAGCCGGCTAGCGGGAGGGCCGGAAGATACGCAGTATTTT. It encodes CASRLAGGPEDTQYF.

Notes on this clone: Other DNA sequences in this specimen translate into the identical CDR3. The chain links TRBV5-4 to TRBJ1-6; D possibly corresponds to TRBD1 (5 bases). V was clipped by 1 base and J by 7 bases, with 9 bases between them. The CDR3 length is 14 residues. From germline, CDR1 is SGHNT and CDR2 YYREEE (reference sequence). The CDR3, as DNA: TGTGCCAGCAGCTTGCGACAGTTGAATTCACCCCTCCACTTT. Protein sequence: CASSLRQLNSPLHF.

The chain uses TRBV19 and TRBJ2-1, with 8 positions matching TRBD1. The CDR3 loop spans 13 amino acids. CDR1 LNHDA and CDR2 SQIVND come from the germline V gene (reference sequence). Trimming at V came to 6 bases and at J to 6 bases, leaving 4 bases not matched to a gene. This CDR3 reads CASRSTGGNEQFF. The CDR3 nucleotides are TGTGCCAGTAGATCTACAGGGGGCAATGAGCAGTTCTTC.

The rearrangement uses TRBV5-6 and TRBJ2-3, with D perhaps TRBD2 (6 bases). The CDR3 is 16 residues long. Germline values: CDR1 SGHDT, CDR2 YYEEEE. The V end was cut by 0 bases, the J end by 3 bases, with 14 bases between. CDR3 bases: TGTGCCAGCAGCTTGGCCACACGGGAGCAAACAGATACGCAGTATTTT. This gives the protein CASSLATREQTDTQYF.

This clone is a singleton in its sample. The gene calls are TRBV10-3 and TRBJ2-3; 8 nucleotides align to TRBD2. The germline gives CDR1 ENHRY, CDR2 SYGVKD. V was clipped by 3 bases and J by 2 bases; unmatched bases: 4. This CDR3 is built from 15 residues. The CDR3 DNA sequence: TGTGCCATCAGTGAACGGGGGGGATCCACAGATACGCAGTATTTT. Translating it yields CAISERGGSTDTQYF.

This clone was seen just once. The rearrangement joins TRBV2 to TRBJ2-7, with D possibly matching TRBD1 (5 bases). Germline values: CDR1 SNHLY, CDR2 FYNNEI. V lost 6 bases to trimming and J lost 5 bases, with 11 bases between them. The CDR3 is 12 residues long. The CDR3 sequence is CASRRQTDEQYF. The DNA for the CDR3 is TGTGCCAGCAGACGACAGACTGACGAGCAGTACTTC.

The chain combines TRBV4-1 with TRBJ2-5; 9 bases fit TRBD1. V shed 4 bases and J 4 bases; nucleotides not matched to a gene: 7. CDR1 MGHRA and CDR2 YSYEKL come from the germline V gene. The CDR3 is 15 amino acids. CDR3: CASSPGDRVRETQYF. The CDR3 nucleotides are TGCGCCAGCAGCCCCGGGGACAGGGTTCGAGAGACCCAGTACTTC.

This clone was seen only a few times. This chain links TRBV5-6 with TRBJ2-3; 8 bases agree with TRBD1. V lost 4 bases and J lost 2; bases outside the gene matches: 9. CDR3 length: 16 residues. Per germline, CDR1 SGHDT and CDR2 YYEEEE. This CDR3 reads CASSPGTGSITDTQYF. The CDR3 DNA is TGTGCCAGCAGCCCAGGGACAGGATCTATCACAGATACGCAGTATTTT.

This chain connects TRBV19 to TRBJ2-7; 7 nucleotides line up with TRBD1. The CDR3 spans 14 residues. The germline gives CDR1 LNHDA, CDR2 SQIVND (reference sequence). With V trimmed by 5 bases and J by 2 bases, 6 bases remained unmatched. The CDR3 loop reads CASSSYTGAYEQYF. In nucleotides, the CDR3 is TGTGCCAGTAGTTCGTATACAGGGGCCTACGAGCAGTACTTC.

The genes are TRBV11-2 and TRBJ1-1, with D perhaps TRBD1 (5 bases). The CDR3 extends over 15 amino acids. The germline gives CDR1 SGHAT, CDR2 FQNNGV. Between the trimmed V and J ends, which lost 5 bases and 5 bases, there was a span of 18 bases. The CDR3 DNA reads TGTGCCAGCAGCGGCGTTTGGGGCGCGGGGACTGAAGCTTTCTTT. Translating gives CASSGVWGAGTEAFF.

The chain employs TRBV6-4 and TRBJ2-1, with 7 bases that match TRBD1. The ends lost 5 bases at V and 6 bases at J; junction bases unmatched: 10. Germline V gene sequence: CDR1 MRHNA, CDR2 SNTAGT. The CDR3 loop spans 15 amino acids. The CDR3 coding sequence is TGTGCCAGCAGTCGTACCCCGGGACAGTCCAATGAGCAGTTCTTC. Translating it yields CASSRTPGQSNEQFF.

V and J are TRBV6-5 and TRBJ1-2; a possible D gene is TRBD1 (6 bases). Germline CDR1 and CDR2: MNHEY and SVGAGI. Trimming removed 6 bases at V and 7 bases at J, with 21 bases between. The CDR3 has 15 residues. The CDR3 loop reads CASSEGGLVGGGYTF. In DNA form, the CDR3 reads TGTGCCAGCAGCGAGGGGGGGCTGGTAGGCGGTGGCTACACCTTC.

The genes are TRBV5-1 and TRBJ2-5; TRBD1 matches at 8 bases. J gave up 4 bases and V 5 bases, and 7 bases lay outside the gene matches. CDR3 length equals 14 residues. Germline CDR1 is SGHRS and CDR2 is YFSETQ. For the CDR3, the DNA is TGCGCCAGCAGGACAGGGGAGACCCTAGAGACCCAGTACTTC. This codes for CASRTGETLETQYF.

This clone has just a few counts. J is TRBJ1-1 and V is TRBV6-2 or TRBV6-3; D possibly corresponds to TRBD1 (5 bases). This CDR3 is 16 amino acids long. The germline V gene has CDR1 MNHEY and CDR2 SVGEGT. V dropped 2 bases and J dropped 5 bases, with 18 bases sitting between them. CDR3 coding DNA: TGTGCCAGCAGTTACCTAGTGGGGCGAAGTGGGACTGAAGCTTTCTTT. Its translation: CASSYLVGRSGTEAFF.

This sequence joins TRBV27 and TRBJ2-7; 8 nucleotides line up with TRBD1. This CDR3 is built from 13 residues. CDR1 is MNHEY and CDR2 is SMNVEV in the germline V gene (reference sequence). With 10 bases clipped from V and 5 bases from J, the junction kept 10 bases outside the gene matches. For the CDR3, the DNA is TGTGCCACCTCGACAGGGGACGGCCACGAGCAGTACTTC. As protein: CATSTGDGHEQYF.

This clone occurred a few times. The rearrangement links TRBV13 to TRBJ1-2; possible D gene TRBD1, 5 bases. The CDR3 is 13 amino acids. The germline V gene encodes CDR1 PRHDT and CDR2 FYEKMQ (reference sequence). The V end lost 1 base, the J end lost 7 bases, and 10 bases lay between the germline ends. DNA for the CDR3: TGTGCCAGCAGCTTAGAGGGGATCCCTGGCTACACCTTC. As protein: CASSLEGIPGYTF.

The rearrangement links TRBV10-3 to TRBJ1-1; D is perhaps TRBD1 (5 bases). CDR1 and CDR2 from the germline V gene are ENHRY and SYGVKD. The ends were cut back, 5 bases at V and 1 base at J, with 8 bases in the middle. There are 13 residues in the CDR3. The CDR3: CAISLTGNTEAFF. CDR3 DNA sequence: TGTGCCATCAGTCTAACAGGGAACACTGAAGCTTTCTTT.

The chain carries TRBV7-2 and TRBJ1-6, with D possibly matching TRBD1 (5 bases). This CDR3 region has 15 residues. Deletions cut 2 bases from V and 4 bases from J, with 9 bases between. Germline CDR1 is SGHTA and CDR2 is FQGNSA. CDR3 loop: CASSLLGLYNSPLHF. DNA for the CDR3: TGTGCCAGCAGCTTACTGGGACTTTATAATTCACCCCTCCACTTT.

The V and J genes are TRBV29-1 and TRBJ1-1; D possibly corresponds to TRBD1 (6 bases). The germline gives CDR1 SQVTM, CDR2 ANQGSEA. V was cut by 4 bases and J by 3 bases, with 9 bases left in between. The CDR3 spans 12 residues. The CDR3 here is CSVGKGDTEAFF. The DNA for the CDR3 is TGCAGCGTTGGGAAGGGGGACACTGAAGCTTTCTTT.

The J gene is TRBJ2-6, the V gene TRBV2; D remains ambiguous. V lost 8 bases, J lost 0 bases, and 14 bases lay in between. Per germline, CDR1 SNHLY and CDR2 FYNNEI. The CDR3 has 16 residues. The CDR3: CASCGRGLSGANVLTF. CDR3 DNA: TGTGCCAGCTGTGGCAGAGGCCTCTCTGGGGCCAACGTCCTGACTTTC.